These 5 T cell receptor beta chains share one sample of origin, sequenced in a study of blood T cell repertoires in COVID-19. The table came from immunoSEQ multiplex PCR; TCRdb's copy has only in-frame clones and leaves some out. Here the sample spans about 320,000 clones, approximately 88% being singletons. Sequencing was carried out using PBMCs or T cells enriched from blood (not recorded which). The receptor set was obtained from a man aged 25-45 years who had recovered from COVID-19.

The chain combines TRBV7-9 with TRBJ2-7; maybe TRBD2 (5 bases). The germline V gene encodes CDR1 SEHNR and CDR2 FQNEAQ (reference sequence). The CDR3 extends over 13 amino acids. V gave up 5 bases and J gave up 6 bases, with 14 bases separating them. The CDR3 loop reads CASSLTEGGEQYF. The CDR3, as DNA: TGTGCCAGCAGCCTCACAGAGGGCGGCGAGCAGTACTTC.

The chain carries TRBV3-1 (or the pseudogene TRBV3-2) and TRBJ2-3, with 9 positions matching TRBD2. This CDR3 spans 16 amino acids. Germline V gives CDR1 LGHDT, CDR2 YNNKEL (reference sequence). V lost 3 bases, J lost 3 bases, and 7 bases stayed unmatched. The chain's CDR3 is CASSHQRGARTDTQYF. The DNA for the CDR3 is TGTGCCAGCAGCCATCAGCGGGGGGCCAGGACAGATACGCAGTATTTT.

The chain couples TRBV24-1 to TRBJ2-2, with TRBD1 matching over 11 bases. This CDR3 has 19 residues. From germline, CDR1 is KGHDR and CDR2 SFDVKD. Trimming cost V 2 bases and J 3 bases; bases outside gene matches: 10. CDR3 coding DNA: TGTGCCACCAGTGATTGGGACAGGGGGATTGCCTTGGACACCGGGGAGCTGTTTTTT. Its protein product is CATSDWDRGIALDTGELFF.

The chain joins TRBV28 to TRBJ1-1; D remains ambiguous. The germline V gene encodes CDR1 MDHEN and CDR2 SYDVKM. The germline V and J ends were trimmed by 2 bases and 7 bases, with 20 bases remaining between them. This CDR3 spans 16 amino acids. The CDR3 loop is CASSLPTTGKINEAFF. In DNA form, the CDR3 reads TGTGCCAGCAGTTTACCGACTACCGGGAAAATCAATGAAGCTTTCTTT.

CDR3 nucleotides: TGTGCCAGCAGCTTACGATCGAGCGGGCTCTACGAGCAGTACTTC. Its protein product is CASSLRSSGLYEQYF. This sequence joins TRBV7-2 and TRBJ2-7; possible D gene TRBD2, 6 bases. This CDR3 spans 15 amino acids. Germline V lookup: CDR1 SGHTA, CDR2 FQGNSA. V was shortened by 2 bases and J by 3 bases, with 14 bases between the two germline ends.